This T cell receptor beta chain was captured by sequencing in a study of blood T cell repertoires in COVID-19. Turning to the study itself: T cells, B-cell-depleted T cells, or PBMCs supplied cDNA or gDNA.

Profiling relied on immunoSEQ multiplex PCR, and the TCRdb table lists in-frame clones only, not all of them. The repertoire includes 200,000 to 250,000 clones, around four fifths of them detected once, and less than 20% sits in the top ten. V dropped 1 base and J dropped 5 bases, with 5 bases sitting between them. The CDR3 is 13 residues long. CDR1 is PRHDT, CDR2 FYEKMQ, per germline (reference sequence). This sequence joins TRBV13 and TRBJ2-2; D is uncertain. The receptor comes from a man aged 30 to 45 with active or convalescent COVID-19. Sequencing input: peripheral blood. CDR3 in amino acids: CASSLVGTGELFF. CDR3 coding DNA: TGTGCCAGCAGCTTAGTCGGGACCGGGGAGCTGTTTTTT.